This T cell receptor beta chain was captured in a study of blood T cell repertoires in COVID-19. In the study overall: COVID-19 samples collected from the United States, Italy and Spain covered acute and convalescent phases.

Data came from immunoSEQ multiplex PCR; TCRdb stores just in-frame clones and leaves some out. The repertoire has approximately 90,000 clones, about 89% of them found once; the top ten carry roughly 17%. The CDR3 runs 16 residues. Per germline, CDR1 SGDLS and CDR2 YYNGEE. V dropped 4 bases and J dropped 8; count of bases not matched to a gene: 8. Sequenced sample: peripheral blood. The J gene is TRBJ2-1, the V gene TRBV9, with 14 bases matching TRBD2. This receptor was obtained from a human donor in a cohort sampled during active COVID-19. The CDR3 coding sequence is TGTGCCAGCAGCCTCTCTGGGACTAGCGGGGGAGATGAGCAGTTCTTC. Protein product: CASSLSGTSGGDEQFF.